This TCR beta chain originates from a study of shared clonotypes between healthy human individuals. Study as a whole: The cohort had two women and a few men, ages 18 to 49.

This table comes from immunoSEQ multiplex PCR, and its TCRdb copy is limited to in-frame clones, with some not included. The table shows 2 million to 2.5 million clones, with 90% to 96% occurring only once. Germline CDR1 LNHDA, CDR2 SQIVND (reference sequence). The CDR3 is 16 amino acids. Unmatched junction bases numbered 10, after V lost 6 bases and J lost 2 bases. CD4+ cell separation produced CD45RA+ naive and CD45RA-negative memory subsets. This clonotype was sampled from a man younger than 35 in good health. Sequencing used naive CD4+ T cells sorted from blood. Subset denoted: CD45RA+ positively selected. V is TRBV19 and J is TRBJ1-2, with TRBD1 matching 9 bases. The CDR3 loop is CASSPMGTGNNYGYTF. The CDR3 region has the DNA TGTGCCAGTAGCCCAATGGGGACAGGGAACAACTATGGCTACACCTTC. The full variable domain, with the rest looked up from reference TRBV19 and TRBJ1-2, is DGGITQSPKYLFRKEGQNVTLSCEQNLNHDAMYWYRQDPGQGLRLIYYSQIVNDFQKGDIAEGYSVSREKKESFPLTVTSAQKNPTAFYLCASSPMGTGNNYGYTFGSGTRLTVV.